This T cell receptor beta chain derives from a study of post-analysis software for immune sequencing data. At the level of the study: Both relapsing-remitting and secondary progressive multiple sclerosis featured among the disease courses, as did progressive-relapsing multiple sclerosis. Broader study findings: The normalized Chao1 diversity of multiple sclerosis patients was significantly lower than that of controls. Elevated frequency relative to controls characterized several TRBV segments in patients, TRBV5-6, TRBV5-1 and TRBV20-1 among them.

TCR beta cDNA libraries included unique molecular identifiers. TCRdb re-called the PCR reads through MiXCR, storing one row per CDR3 protein. The table has about 540,000 distinct CDR3 sequences, 30% to 40% seen once; the top ten hold 4.5% to 7.5%. This CDR3 comprises 14 residues. Germline CDR1 ENHRY, CDR2 SYGVKD. V gave up 6 bases and J gave up 2 bases, with 12 bases separating them. Worth noting for this clonotype: What it recognizes is unknown.

The chain is built from TRBV10-3 and TRBJ2-3; D may be TRBD2 (6 bases). The sequencing input was blood. This clonotype was obtained from a girl aged 2-17 years with multiple sclerosis. The CDR3 nucleotides read TGTGCCATCAGACCGGGACTCAACACAGATACGCAGTATTTT. Residues: CAIRPGLNTDTQYF.